The rows below give T cell receptor beta chains drawn from one sample of a study of blood T cells in healthy people across ages. TCRdb independently ran MiXCR on the 5' RACE reads; one entry per CDR3 protein. In the table there are hundreds of thousands of distinct CDR3 sequences, 55% to 70% of which are singletons. The sequenced sample was blood. Every receptor here comes from a man aged 25-45 years in good health. CDR3s include the opening cysteine and the closing phenylalanine or tryptophan. The D gene is left open where the match is weak. Expanded clones are given a class, and other clones once, few, many or no size at all.

D gene,clone size,V gene,J gene,CDR3 protein,CDR3 DNA
TRBD2,few,TRBV3-1,TRBJ2-3,CASSQNGPSGSRTDTQYF,TGTGCCAGCAGCCAAAATGGGCCCAGCGGGAGTCGGACAGATACGCAGTATTTT
.,.,TRBV12-3/TRBV12-4,TRBJ2-1,CASSPLGRDEQFF,TGTGCCAGCAGCCCTCTGGGTAGGGATGAGCAGTTCTTC
TRBD2,.,TRBV4-3,TRBJ2-1,CASSQDAGLAGVHNEQFF,TGCGCCAGCAGCCAAGATGCCGGACTAGCGGGAGTACACAATGAGCAGTTCTTC
TRBD1,.,TRBV6-1,TRBJ1-6,CASRADRAGDNSPLHF,TGTGCCAGCAGAGCGGACAGGGCGGGCGACAATTCACCCCTCCACTTT
.,few,TRBV9,TRBJ2-1,CASSPQTGTLGEQFF,TGTGCCAGCAGCCCCCAAACAGGGACCCTCGGTGAGCAGTTCTTC
.,.,TRBV4-1,TRBJ1-2,CASSQVEAGANYGYTF,TGCGCCAGCAGCCAAGTTGAGGCAGGGGCCAACTATGGCTACACCTTC
TRBD1,.,TRBV20-1,TRBJ2-7,CSARGTGPYEQYF,TGCAGTGCTAGGGGGACAGGGCCCTACGAGCAGTACTTC
TRBD2,.,TRBV5-1,TRBJ2-1,CASSLESGGGIDEQFF,TGCGCCAGCAGCTTGGAGTCTGGCGGGGGGATCGATGAGCAGTTCTTC
TRBD1,.,TRBV30,TRBJ2-3,CAVRPRGQSPDTQYF,TGTGCCGTACGACCTCGGGGACAGTCCCCAGATACGCAGTATTTT
TRBD1,.,TRBV10-3,TRBJ1-2,CAHRDRDIGYTF,TGTGCCCACCGGGACAGGGACATTGGCTACACCTTC
.,.,TRBV10-3,TRBJ1-1,CAISEQSQAFF,TGTGCCATCAGTGAGCAGTCCCAAGCTTTCTTT
.,.,TRBV21-1,TRBJ1-3,CASSKDLGRRLSNGNTIYF,TGTGCCAGCAGCAAAGACCTCGGCCGTCGCTTAAGTAATGGAAACACCATATATTTT
TRBD1,few,TRBV28,TRBJ2-7,CASSPQGDSYEQYF,TGTGCCAGCAGTCCTCAGGGGGACTCCTACGAGCAGTACTTC
TRBD2,few,TRBV20-1,TRBJ2-1,CSALLAGVSDEQFF,TGCAGTGCGCTACTAGCGGGAGTATCGGATGAGCAGTTCTTC
.,.,TRBV10-2,TRBJ2-7,CASTRAMGLAGYEQYF,TGCGCCAGCACGCGAGCCATGGGATTAGCAGGGTACGAGCAGTACTTC
.,.,TRBV29-1,TRBJ1-4,CSGRTGGEKLFF,TGCAGCGGGCGGACTGGTGGGGAAAAACTGTTTTTT
.,few,TRBV29-1,TRBJ2-7,CSTYGPQEQYF,TGCAGCACGTACGGACCTCAGGAGCAGTACTTC
TRBD2,.,TRBV19,TRBJ2-1,CASSILGGRIDEQFF,TGTGCCAGTAGTATATTAGGCGGGAGGATCGATGAGCAGTTCTTC
.,.,TRBV7-8,TRBJ1-2,CASSSGAPFYGYTF,TGTGCCAGCAGTTCTGGGGCCCCGTTCTATGGCTACACCTTC
TRBD1,.,TRBV20-1,TRBJ1-4,CSAGRTGIREKLFF,TGCAGTGCTGGACGGACAGGGATTCGTGAAAAACTGTTTTTT
.,.,TRBV18,TRBJ2-4,CASRDSIAATQYF,TGTGCCAGCCGGGACTCCATCGCTGCAACCCAGTACTTC
.,.,TRBV7-9,TRBJ1-5,CASSVEVENQPQHF,TGTGCCAGCAGCGTAGAGGTGGAGAACCAGCCCCAGCATTTT
.,.,TRBV6-5,TRBJ2-7,CASSYSGARPYEQYF,TGTGCCAGCAGTTACTCAGGGGCTAGACCCTACGAGCAGTACTTC
.,.,TRBV29-1,TRBJ2-3,CSVPALPTDTQYF,TGCAGCGTCCCGGCCCTACCCACAGATACGCAGTATTTT
.,.,TRBV10-3,TRBJ2-3,CAISGASGSNADTQYF,TGTGCCATCAGTGGGGCTAGTGGGAGCAACGCAGATACGCAGTATTTT
TRBD1,.,TRBV7-2,TRBJ2-3,CASSSGTGQKPQYF,TGTGCCAGCAGCTCCGGGACAGGGCAGAAACCGCAGTATTTT
.,few,TRBV10-3,TRBJ2-5,CAIRGVPDQETQYF,TGTGCCATCAGGGGTGTACCGGACCAAGAGACCCAGTACTTC
TRBD2,.,TRBV20-1,TRBJ2-3,CSASSLAGPDTQYF,TGCAGTGCTAGCAGTCTAGCGGGACCAGATACGCAGTATTTT
.,.,TRBV7-9,TRBJ2-1,CASRSSGAGNEQFF,TGTGCCAGCAGATCCTCGGGAGCGGGTAATGAGCAGTTCTTC
.,.,TRBV27,TRBJ2-7,CASSLRGKYEQYF,TGTGCCAGCAGTTTAAGGGGGAAGTACGAGCAGTACTTC
.,.,TRBV12-3/TRBV12-4,TRBJ2-1,CASCRGAVTANEQFF,TGTGCCAGCTGCAGGGGGGCCGTGACGGCGAATGAGCAGTTCTTC
.,few,TRBV4-3,TRBJ2-1,CASSQGDFNNEQFF,TGCGCCAGCAGCCAAGGGGACTTCAACAATGAGCAGTTCTTC
.,many,TRBV4-1,TRBJ1-2,CASSQDRWDNYGYTF,TGCGCCAGCAGCCAAGATAGGTGGGATAACTATGGCTACACCTTC
.,few,TRBV29-1,TRBJ1-2,CSVDSQAPYGYTF,TGCAGCGTTGATTCTCAGGCCCCCTATGGCTACACCTTC
TRBD2,.,TRBV20-1,TRBJ2-7,CSARDIAGGSYEQYF,TGCAGTGCTAGAGATATAGCGGGGGGCTCCTACGAGCAGTACTTC
.,.,TRBV27,TRBJ2-7,CASKQKPGFLYEQYF,TGTGCCAGCAAACAAAAACCGGGCTTTCTATACGAGCAGTACTTC
.,many,TRBV3-1,TRBJ1-2,CASSQGTSYGYTF,TGTGCCAGCAGCCAAGGGACAAGCTATGGCTACACCTTC
TRBD1,.,TRBV5-1,TRBJ2-3,CASSGQGSDTQYF,TGCGCCAGCAGCGGACAGGGTTCAGATACGCAGTATTTT
.,.,TRBV30,TRBJ1-2,CAWLGGSYGYTF,TGTGCCTGGTTGGGCGGTAGCTATGGCTACACCTTC
.,.,TRBV27,TRBJ2-7,CASSFGSRYEQYF,TGTGCCAGCAGTTTCGGGAGTAGGTACGAGCAGTACTTC
.,.,TRBV7-9,TRBJ2-1,CASSLGVWGYNEQFF,TGTGCCAGCAGCTTAGGGGTTTGGGGATACAATGAGCAGTTCTTC
.,.,TRBV5-8,TRBJ1-6,CASSGPTIPLHF,TGTGCCAGCAGCGGACCAACTATACCCCTCCACTTT
.,once,TRBV11-2,TRBJ2-5,CASSFSAAMPLETQYF,TGTGCCAGCAGCTTCAGTGCCGCAATGCCCCTAGAGACCCAGTACTTC
.,.,TRBV11-2,TRBJ2-6,CASSLDPGAGANVLTF,TGTGCCAGCAGCTTAGATCCGGGGGCTGGGGCCAACGTCCTGACTTTC
.,.,TRBV20-1,TRBJ2-5,CSARDPGTRETQYF,TGCAGTGCTAGAGATCCGGGGACGCGGGAGACCCAGTACTTC
.,.,TRBV12-3/TRBV12-4,TRBJ1-1,CASSFGQIEAFF,TGTGCCAGCAGTTTTGGACAGATCGAAGCTTTCTTT
.,.,TRBV11-1,TRBJ2-7,CASSLRAEKDEQYF,TGTGCCAGCAGCCTACGGGCGGAGAAGGACGAGCAGTACTTC
TRBD1,.,TRBV18,TRBJ2-3,CASSLARDRASGAQYF,TGTGCCAGCTCACTCGCCCGGGACAGAGCGTCCGGGGCGCAGTATTTT
.,.,TRBV9,TRBJ2-1,CASSVSNLNEQFF,TGTGCCAGCAGCGTAAGTAACCTTAATGAGCAGTTCTTC
.,.,TRBV6-5,TRBJ2-4,CASSPTSVRNIQYF,TGCGCCAGCAGTCCCACTAGTGTCCGAAACATTCAGTACTTC
.,.,TRBV3-1,TRBJ2-5,CASSWGLGETQYF,TGTGCCAGCAGCTGGGGACTTGGAGAGACCCAGTACTTC
TRBD2,.,TRBV4-3,TRBJ2-3,CASSQSEPAGGITDTQYF,TGCGCCAGCAGCCAATCTGAGCCAGCGGGGGGCATCACAGATACGCAGTATTTT
.,.,TRBV6-6,TRBJ2-7,CASSYTGSGYEQYF,TGTGCCAGCAGCTATACAGGGAGCGGCTACGAGCAGTACTTC
TRBD1,few,TRBV4-3,TRBJ2-5,CASSQDRGRSQETQYF,TGCGCCAGCAGCCAAGATAGGGGGCGGAGTCAAGAGACCCAGTACTTC
TRBD2,.,TRBV7-2,TRBJ2-3,CASTTWRGGVTDTQYF,TGTGCCAGCACCACCTGGCGGGGGGGAGTTACAGATACGCAGTATTTT
.,once,TRBV9,TRBJ2-7,CASSVDDRWSEQYF,TGTGCCAGCAGCGTAGATGACAGGTGGAGCGAGCAGTACTTC
.,.,TRBV28,TRBJ2-7,CASSFDPQREPSEQYF,TGTGCCAGCAGTTTTGATCCCCAACGAGAACCCAGCGAGCAGTACTTC
TRBD1,.,TRBV9,TRBJ2-6,CASSESNPDRARANVLTF,TGTGCCAGCAGCGAGAGTAACCCGGACAGGGCGAGGGCCAACGTCCTGACTTTC